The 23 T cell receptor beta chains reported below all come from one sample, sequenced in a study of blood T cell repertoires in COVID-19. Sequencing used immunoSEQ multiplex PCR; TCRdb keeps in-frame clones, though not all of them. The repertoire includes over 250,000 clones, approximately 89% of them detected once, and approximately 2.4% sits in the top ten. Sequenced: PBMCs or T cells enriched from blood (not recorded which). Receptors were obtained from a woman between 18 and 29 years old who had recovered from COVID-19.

CDR3: CASSIALRQGNYGYTF. The DNA of the CDR3 is TGTGCCAGTAGTATAGCCCTCCGACAGGGTAACTATGGCTACACCTTC. This sequence joins TRBV19 and TRBJ1-2; the match to TRBD1 covers 7 bases. The trim removed 1 base at V and 1 base at J, leaving 6 bases unmatched. The length of the CDR3 is 16 residues. Germline CDR1 reads LNHDA; CDR2 reads SQIVND (reference sequence).

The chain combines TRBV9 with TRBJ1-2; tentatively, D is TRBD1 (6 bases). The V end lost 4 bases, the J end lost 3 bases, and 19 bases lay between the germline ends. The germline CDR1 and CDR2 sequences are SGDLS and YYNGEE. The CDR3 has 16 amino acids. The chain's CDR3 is CASSQDLTGVDYGYTF. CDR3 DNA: TGTGCCAGCAGCCAAGACCTGACAGGTGTGGACTATGGCTACACCTTC. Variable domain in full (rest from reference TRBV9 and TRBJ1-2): DSGVTQTPKHLITATGQRVTLRCSPRSGDLSVYWYQQSLDQGLQFLIQYYNGEERAKGNILERFSAQQFPDLHSELNLSSLELGDSALYFCASSQDLTGVDYGYTFGSGTRLTVV.

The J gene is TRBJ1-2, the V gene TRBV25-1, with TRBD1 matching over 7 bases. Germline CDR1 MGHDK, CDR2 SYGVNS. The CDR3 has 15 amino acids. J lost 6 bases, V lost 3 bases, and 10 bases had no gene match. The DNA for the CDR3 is TGTGCCAGCAGTGACTCGACCGGGACAGACAATGGCTACACCTTC. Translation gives CASSDSTGTDNGYTF.

CDR3 residues: CAISTSGSRRGDTQYF. Written as DNA, the CDR3 is TGTGCCATCAGCACTAGCGGGAGCCGTAGGGGAGATACGCAGTATTTT. V gene TRBV10-3 combines with J gene TRBJ2-3, with 11 bases matching TRBD2. This CDR3 has 16 amino acids. V gave up 6 bases and J gave up 5 bases; unmatched junction bases: 10. The germline V gene has CDR1 ENHRY and CDR2 SYGVKD.

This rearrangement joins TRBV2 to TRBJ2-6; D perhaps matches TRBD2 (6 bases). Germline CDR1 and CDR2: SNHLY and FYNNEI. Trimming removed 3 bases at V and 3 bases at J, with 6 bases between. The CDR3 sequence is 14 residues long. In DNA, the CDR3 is TGTGCCAGCAGTGACGGGAGTGGGGCCAACGTCCTGACTTTC. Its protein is CASSDGSGANVLTF.

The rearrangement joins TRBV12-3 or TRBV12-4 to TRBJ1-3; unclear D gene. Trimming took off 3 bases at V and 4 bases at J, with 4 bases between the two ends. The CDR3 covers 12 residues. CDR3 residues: CASSFGGNTIYF. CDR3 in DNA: TGTGCCAGCAGTTTTGGCGGAAACACCATATATTTT.

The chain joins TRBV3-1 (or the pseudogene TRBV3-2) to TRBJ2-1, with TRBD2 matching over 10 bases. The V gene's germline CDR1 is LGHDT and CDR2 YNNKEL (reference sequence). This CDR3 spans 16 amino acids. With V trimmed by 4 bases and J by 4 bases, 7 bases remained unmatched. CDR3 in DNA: TGTGCCAGCAGCCGTCCTAGCGGGAGTAGTTACAATGAGCAGTTCTTC. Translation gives CASSRPSGSSYNEQFF.

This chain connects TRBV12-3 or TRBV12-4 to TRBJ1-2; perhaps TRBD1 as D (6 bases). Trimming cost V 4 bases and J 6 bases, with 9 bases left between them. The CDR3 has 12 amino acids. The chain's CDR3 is CASSSQGDGYTF. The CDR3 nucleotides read TGTGCCAGCAGTTCACAGGGCGATGGCTACACCTTC.

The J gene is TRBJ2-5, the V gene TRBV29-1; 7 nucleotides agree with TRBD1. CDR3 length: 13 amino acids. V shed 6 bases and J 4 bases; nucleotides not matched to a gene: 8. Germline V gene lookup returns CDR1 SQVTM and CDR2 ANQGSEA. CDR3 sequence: CSVGSNRGETQYF. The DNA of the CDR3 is TGCAGCGTAGGATCGAACAGGGGAGAGACCCAGTACTTC.

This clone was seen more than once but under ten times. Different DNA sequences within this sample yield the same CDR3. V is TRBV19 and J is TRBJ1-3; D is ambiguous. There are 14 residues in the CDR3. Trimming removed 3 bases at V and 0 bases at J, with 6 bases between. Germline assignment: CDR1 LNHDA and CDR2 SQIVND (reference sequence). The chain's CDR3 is CASSIGGSGNTIYF. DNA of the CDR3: TGTGCCAGTAGTATTGGCGGCTCTGGAAACACCATATATTTT. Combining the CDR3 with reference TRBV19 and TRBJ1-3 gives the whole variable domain DGGITQSPKYLFRKEGQNVTLSCEQNLNHDAMYWYRQDPGQGLRLIYYSQIVNDFQKGDIAEGYSVSREKKESFPLTVTSAQKNPTAFYLCASSIGGSGNTIYFGEGSWLTVV.

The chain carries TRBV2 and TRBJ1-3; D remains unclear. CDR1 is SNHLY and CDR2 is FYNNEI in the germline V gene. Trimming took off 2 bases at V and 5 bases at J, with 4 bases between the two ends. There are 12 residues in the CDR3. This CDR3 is CASSESRNTIYF. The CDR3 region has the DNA TGTGCCAGCAGTGAATCTAGAAACACCATATATTTT.

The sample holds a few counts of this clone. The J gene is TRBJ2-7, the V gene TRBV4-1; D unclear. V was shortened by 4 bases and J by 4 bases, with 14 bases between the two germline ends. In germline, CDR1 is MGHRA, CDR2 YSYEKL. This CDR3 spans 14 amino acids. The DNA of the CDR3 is TGCGCCAGCAGCCGGATTCGAGGAGAGTACGAGCAGTACTTC. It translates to CASSRIRGEYEQYF.

The CDR3 coding sequence is TGCAGTGCTGACCGGGTGGGTGAGCAGTTCTTC. It encodes CSADRVGEQFF. The rearrangement uses TRBV20-1 and TRBJ2-1; D not resolved. Trimming removed 5 bases from V and 9 bases from J, with 11 bases in between. Germline V lookup: CDR1 DFQATT, CDR2 SNEGSKA (reference sequence). This CDR3 is 11 amino acids long.

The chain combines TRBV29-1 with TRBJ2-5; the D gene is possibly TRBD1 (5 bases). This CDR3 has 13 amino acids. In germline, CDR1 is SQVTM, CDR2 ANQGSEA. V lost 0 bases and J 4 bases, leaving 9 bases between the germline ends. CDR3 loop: CSVEDVQGETQYF. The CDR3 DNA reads TGCAGCGTTGAAGATGTGCAGGGAGAGACCCAGTACTTC.

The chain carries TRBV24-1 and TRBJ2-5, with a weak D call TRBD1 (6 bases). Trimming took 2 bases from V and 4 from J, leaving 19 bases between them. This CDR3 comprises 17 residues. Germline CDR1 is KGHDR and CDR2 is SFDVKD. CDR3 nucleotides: TGTGCCACCAGTGATTCGGTTTCAGGGGCGATGGGAGAGACCCAGTACTTC. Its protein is CATSDSVSGAMGETQYF.

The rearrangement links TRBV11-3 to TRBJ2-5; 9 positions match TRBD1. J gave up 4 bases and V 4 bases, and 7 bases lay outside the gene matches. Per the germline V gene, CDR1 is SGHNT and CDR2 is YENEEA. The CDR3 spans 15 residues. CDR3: CASSSGQGIGETQYF. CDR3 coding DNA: TGTGCCAGCAGCTCCGGACAGGGGATCGGAGAGACCCAGTACTTC.

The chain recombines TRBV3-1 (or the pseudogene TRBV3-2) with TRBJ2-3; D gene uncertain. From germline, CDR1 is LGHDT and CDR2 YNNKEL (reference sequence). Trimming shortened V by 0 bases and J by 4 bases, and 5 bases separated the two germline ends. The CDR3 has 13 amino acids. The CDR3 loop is CASSQELADTQYF. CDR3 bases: TGTGCCAGCAGCCAAGAATTAGCAGATACGCAGTATTTT.

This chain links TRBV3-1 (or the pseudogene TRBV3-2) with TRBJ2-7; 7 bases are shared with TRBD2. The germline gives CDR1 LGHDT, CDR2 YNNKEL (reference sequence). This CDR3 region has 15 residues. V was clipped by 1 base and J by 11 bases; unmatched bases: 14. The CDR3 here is CASSQGRGRGGSKYF. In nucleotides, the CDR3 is TGTGCCAGCAGCCAAGGTAGGGGTAGGGGCGGGAGCAAGTACTTC.

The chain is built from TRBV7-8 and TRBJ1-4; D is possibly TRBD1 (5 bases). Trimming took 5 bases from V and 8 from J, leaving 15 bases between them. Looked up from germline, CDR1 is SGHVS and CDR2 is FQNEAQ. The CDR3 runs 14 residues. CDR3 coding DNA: TGTGCCAGCAGCCCCCCCAGGGTCGAAGAAAAACTGTTTTTT. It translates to CASSPPRVEEKLFF. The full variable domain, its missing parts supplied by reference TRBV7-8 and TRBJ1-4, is GAGVSQSPRYKVAKRGQDVALRCDPISGHVSLFWYQQALGQGPEFLTYFQNEAQLDKSGLPSDRFFAERPEGSVSTLKIQRTQQEDSAVYLCASSPPRVEEKLFFGSGTQLSVL.

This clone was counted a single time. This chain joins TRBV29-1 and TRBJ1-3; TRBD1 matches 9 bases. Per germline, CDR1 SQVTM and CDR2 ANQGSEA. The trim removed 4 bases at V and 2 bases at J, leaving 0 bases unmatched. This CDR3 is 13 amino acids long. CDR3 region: CSVGTGAGNTIYF. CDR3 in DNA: TGCAGCGTTGGGACAGGGGCTGGAAACACCATATATTTT.

DNA for the CDR3: TGTGCCAGCAGCTTGGGGGCAGGGGAAACCGGGGAGCTGTTTTTT. Protein sequence: CASSLGAGETGELFF. The V gene is TRBV5-4, the J gene TRBJ2-2, with D possibly matching TRBD1 (6 bases). Trimming removed 0 bases from V and 5 bases from J, with 11 bases in between. This CDR3 region has 15 residues. CDR1 SGHNT and CDR2 YYREEE come from the germline V gene (reference sequence).

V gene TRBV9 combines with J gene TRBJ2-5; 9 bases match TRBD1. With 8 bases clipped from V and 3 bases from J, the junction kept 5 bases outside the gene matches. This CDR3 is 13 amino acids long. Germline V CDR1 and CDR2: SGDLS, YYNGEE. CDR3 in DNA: TGTGCCAGTTCGTGGACAGGGGAAGAGACCCAGTACTTC. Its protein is CASSWTGEETQYF.

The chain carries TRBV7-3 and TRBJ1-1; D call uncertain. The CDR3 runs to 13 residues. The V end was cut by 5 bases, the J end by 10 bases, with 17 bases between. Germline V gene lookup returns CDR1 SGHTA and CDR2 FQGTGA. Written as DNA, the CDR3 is TGTGCCAGCAGCCTTTCCGTGGGAGAGGGAGCTTTCTTT. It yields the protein CASSLSVGEGAFF.